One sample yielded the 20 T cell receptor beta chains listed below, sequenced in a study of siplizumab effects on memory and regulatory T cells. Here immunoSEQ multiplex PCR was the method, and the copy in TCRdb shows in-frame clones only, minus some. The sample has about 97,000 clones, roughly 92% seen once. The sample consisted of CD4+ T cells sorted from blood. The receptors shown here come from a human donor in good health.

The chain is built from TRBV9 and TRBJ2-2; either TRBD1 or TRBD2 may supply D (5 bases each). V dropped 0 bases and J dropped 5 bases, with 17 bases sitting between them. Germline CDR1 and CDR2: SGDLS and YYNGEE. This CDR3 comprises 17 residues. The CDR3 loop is CASSVVGGHDLTGELFF. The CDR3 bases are TGTGCCAGCAGCGTAGTAGGAGGACATGACCTAACCGGGGAGCTGTTTTTT.

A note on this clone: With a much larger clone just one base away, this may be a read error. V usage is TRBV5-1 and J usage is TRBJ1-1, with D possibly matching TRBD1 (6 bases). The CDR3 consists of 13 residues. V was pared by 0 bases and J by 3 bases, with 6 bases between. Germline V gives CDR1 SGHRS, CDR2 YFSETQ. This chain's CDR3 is CASSLGQDTEAFF. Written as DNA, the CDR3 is TGCGCCAGCAGCTTGGGACAGGACACTGAAGCTTTCTTT.

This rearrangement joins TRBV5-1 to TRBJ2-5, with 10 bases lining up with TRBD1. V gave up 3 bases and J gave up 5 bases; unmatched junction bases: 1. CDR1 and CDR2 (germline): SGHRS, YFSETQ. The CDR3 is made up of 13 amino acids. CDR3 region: CASSWGQGETQYF. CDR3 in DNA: TGCGCCAGCAGCTGGGGACAGGGGGAGACCCAGTACTTC.

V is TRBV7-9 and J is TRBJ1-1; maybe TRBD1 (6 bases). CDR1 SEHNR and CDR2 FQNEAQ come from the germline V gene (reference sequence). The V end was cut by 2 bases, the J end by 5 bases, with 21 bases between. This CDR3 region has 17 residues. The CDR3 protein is CASSLIVGGRTSTEAFF. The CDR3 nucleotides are TGTGCCAGCAGCTTAATTGTCGGGGGGCGGACGAGTACTGAAGCTTTCTTT.

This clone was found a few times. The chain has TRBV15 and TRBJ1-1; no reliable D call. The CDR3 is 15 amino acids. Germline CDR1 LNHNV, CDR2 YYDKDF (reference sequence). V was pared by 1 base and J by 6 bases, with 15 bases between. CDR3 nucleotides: TGTGCCACCAGCAGAGCCGTCGGAGAAACCTCTGAAGCTTTCTTT. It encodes CATSRAVGETSEAFF.

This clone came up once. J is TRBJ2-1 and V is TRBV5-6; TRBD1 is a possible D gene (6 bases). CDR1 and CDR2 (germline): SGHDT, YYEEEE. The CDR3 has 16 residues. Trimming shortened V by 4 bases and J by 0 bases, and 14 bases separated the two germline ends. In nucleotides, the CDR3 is TGTGCCAGCAGCACATACAGGGCTAGCTCCTACAATGAGCAGTTCTTC. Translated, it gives CASSTYRASSYNEQFF.

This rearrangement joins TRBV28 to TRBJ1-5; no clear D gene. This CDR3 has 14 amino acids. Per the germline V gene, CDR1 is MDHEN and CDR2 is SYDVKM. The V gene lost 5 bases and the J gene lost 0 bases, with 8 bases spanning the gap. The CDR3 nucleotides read TGTGCCAGCAGTCAAGACTTTAGCAATCAGCCCCAGCATTTT. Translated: CASSQDFSNQPQHF. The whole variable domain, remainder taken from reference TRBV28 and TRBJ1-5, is DVKVTQSSRYLVKRTGEKVFLECVQDMDHENMFWYRQDPGLGLRLIYFSYDVKMKEKGDIPEGYSVSREKKERFSLILESASTNQTSMYLCASSQDFSNQPQHFGDGTRLSIL.

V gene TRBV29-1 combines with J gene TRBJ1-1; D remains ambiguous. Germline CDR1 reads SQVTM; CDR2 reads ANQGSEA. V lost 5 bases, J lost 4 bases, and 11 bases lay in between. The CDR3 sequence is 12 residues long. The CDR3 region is CSVWVVSTEAFF. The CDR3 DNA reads TGCAGCGTTTGGGTGGTGAGCACTGAAGCTTTCTTT.

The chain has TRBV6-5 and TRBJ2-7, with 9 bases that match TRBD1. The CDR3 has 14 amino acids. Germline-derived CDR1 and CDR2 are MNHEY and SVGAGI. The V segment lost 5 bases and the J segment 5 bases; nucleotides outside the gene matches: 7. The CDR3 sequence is CASSPGQGDHEQYF. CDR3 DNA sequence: TGTGCCAGCAGTCCGGGACAGGGAGACCACGAGCAGTACTTC.

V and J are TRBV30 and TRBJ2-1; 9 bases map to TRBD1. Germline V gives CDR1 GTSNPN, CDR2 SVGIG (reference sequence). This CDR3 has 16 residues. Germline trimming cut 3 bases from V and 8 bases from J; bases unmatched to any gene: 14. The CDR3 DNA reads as TGTGCCTGGAGCGCGGACACCGGGACAGGGCTCGATGAGCAGTTCTTC. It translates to CAWSADTGTGLDEQFF.

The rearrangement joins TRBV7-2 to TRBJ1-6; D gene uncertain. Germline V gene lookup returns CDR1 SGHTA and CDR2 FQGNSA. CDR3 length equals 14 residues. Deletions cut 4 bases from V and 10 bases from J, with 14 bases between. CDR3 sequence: CASSYQNFGSPLHF. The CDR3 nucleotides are TGTGCCAGCAGCTATCAGAATTTCGGGTCACCCCTCCACTTT.

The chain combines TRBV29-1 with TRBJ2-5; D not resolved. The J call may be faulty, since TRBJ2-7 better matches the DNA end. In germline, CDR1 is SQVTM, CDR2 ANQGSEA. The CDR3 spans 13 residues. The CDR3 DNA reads TGCAGCGTTGCAAGGGCCGACTCCTACGAGCAGTACTTC. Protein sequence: CSVARADSYEQYF.

The chain's CDR3 is CAWSVRQFTDTQYF. The CDR3 DNA reads TGTGCCTGGAGTGTGCGCCAATTCACAGATACGCAGTATTTT. The chain employs TRBV30 and TRBJ2-3, with D unresolved. The germline gives CDR1 GTSNPN, CDR2 SVGIG (reference sequence). The V gene lost 0 bases and the J gene lost 2 bases, with 9 bases spanning the gap. The CDR3 runs 14 residues.

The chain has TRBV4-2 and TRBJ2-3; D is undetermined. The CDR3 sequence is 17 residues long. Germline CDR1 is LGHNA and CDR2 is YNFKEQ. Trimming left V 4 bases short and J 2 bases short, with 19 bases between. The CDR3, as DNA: TGTGCCAGCAGCCCCCCCGGCGCGGTAGTAAACACAGATACGCAGTATTTT. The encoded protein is CASSPPGAVVNTDTQYF.

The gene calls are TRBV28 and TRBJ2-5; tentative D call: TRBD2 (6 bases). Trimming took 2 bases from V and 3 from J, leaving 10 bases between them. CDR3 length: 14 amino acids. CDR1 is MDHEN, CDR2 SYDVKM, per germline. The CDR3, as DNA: TGTGCCAGCAGTTTAGCGGGAATAGAAGAGACCCAGTACTTC. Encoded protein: CASSLAGIEETQYF.

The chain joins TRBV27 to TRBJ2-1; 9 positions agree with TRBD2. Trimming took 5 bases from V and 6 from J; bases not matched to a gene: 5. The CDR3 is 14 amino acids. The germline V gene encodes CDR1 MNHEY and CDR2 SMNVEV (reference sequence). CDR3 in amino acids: CASSIAGVGNEQFF. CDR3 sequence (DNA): TGTGCCAGCAGTATAGCGGGAGTAGGCAATGAGCAGTTCTTC.

CDR3 nucleotides: TGTGCCTGGAGGAGTTCCGGAGATACGCAGTATTTT. This gives the protein CAWRSSGDTQYF. The chain couples TRBV30 to TRBJ2-3; D not certain. The CDR3 consists of 12 residues. Germline CDR1 is GTSNPN and CDR2 is SVGIG (reference sequence). Trimming pared 3 bases from V and 5 bases from J, leaving 9 bases between.

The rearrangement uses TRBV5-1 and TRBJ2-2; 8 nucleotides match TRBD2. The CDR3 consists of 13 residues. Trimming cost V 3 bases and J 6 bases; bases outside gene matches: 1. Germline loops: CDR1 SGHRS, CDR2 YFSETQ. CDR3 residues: CASSSGRAGELFF. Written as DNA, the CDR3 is TGCGCCAGCAGCTCCGGGAGGGCCGGGGAGCTGTTTTTT.

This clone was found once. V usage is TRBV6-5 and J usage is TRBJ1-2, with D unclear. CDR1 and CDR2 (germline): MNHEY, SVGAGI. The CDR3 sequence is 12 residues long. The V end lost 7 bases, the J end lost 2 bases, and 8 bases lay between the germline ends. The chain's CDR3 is CASTQINYGYTF. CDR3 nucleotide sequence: TGTGCCAGCACACAAATCAACTATGGCTACACCTTC.

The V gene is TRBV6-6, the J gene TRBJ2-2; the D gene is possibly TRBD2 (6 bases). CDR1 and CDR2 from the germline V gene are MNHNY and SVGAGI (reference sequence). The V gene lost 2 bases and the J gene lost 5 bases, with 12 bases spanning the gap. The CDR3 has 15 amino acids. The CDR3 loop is CASSYGGFKTGELFF. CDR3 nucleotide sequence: TGTGCCAGCAGTTACGGGGGGTTCAAAACCGGGGAGCTGTTTTTT.